This T cell receptor beta chain was retrieved from a study of control samples from healthy donors and cancer patients. The table lists this clone with a count of one. The method was immunoSEQ multiplex PCR; TCRdb's version includes in-frame clones alone and lacks a portion of them. The sample holds approximately 170,000 clones, almost 90% seen once. The CDR3 contains 15 residues. V lost 3 bases, J lost 1 base, and 12 bases lay in between. Germline CDR1 MDHEN, CDR2 SYDVKM. The V call is TRBV28, the J call TRBJ1-1; D remains ambiguous. This receptor was identified in a woman in her fifties or sixties in good health. Sequencing was carried out using blood. CDR3 residues: CASSFSSRRNTEAFF. The CDR3, as DNA: TGTGCCAGCAGTTTTAGTAGTCGAAGGAACACTGAAGCTTTCTTT.